The T cell receptor beta chain described here comes from a study of molecular identifiers for immune sequencing clone quantification. The study, taken as a whole, reports: Spiked Jurkat TCR RNA originating from one cell could reportedly be identified amid one million naive cells.

Previously described methods and listed TCR primers were used for bulk TCR libraries. TCRdb ran MiXCR on the PCR reads and lists one entry per CDR3 protein. The data show about 630,000 distinct CDR3 sequences, around 25% seen once. The germline CDR1 and CDR2 sequences are ENHRY and SYGVKD. The germline V and J ends were trimmed by 4 bases and 2 bases, with 18 bases remaining between them. This CDR3 has 16 amino acids. The authors gated naive CD8 T cells as CD8+CD4-CCR7+CD45RA+ for sorting. Concerning this clonotype: What it binds is unknown.

Material: naive CD8+ T cells from blood, with Jurkat cell RNA spiked in. As to subset: FACS-sorted CD8+CD4-CCR7+CD45RA+ naive T cells. The sequence was obtained from a human donor in good health. Some libraries in this study had Jurkat cell RNA spiked in. V gene TRBV10-3 combines with J gene TRBJ2-7; D possibly matches TRBD1 or TRBD2 (5 bases each). In DNA form, the CDR3 reads TGTGCCATCAGTGCTCAAAACGCAGGGACCCCCTACGAGCAGTACTTC. It specifies CAISAQNAGTPYEQYF.